The text below deals with one TCR beta chain. Antigen: not known. Germline V gene data show CDR1 as MNHEY and CDR2 as SVGAGI. The V gene end was trimmed by 7 bases and the J gene end by 5 bases; junction bases not matched to a gene: 7. The CDR3 runs to 14 residues. This sample is drawn from a study of blood T cells in healthy people across ages. General observations from the study: Significant beta diversity loss was already apparent by age approximately 37, declining roughly linearly.

Donation came from healthy Caucasian individuals in Russia who were aged about 6 to 95. A second PCR of 7 to 11 cycles used a sample-barcoded 5' primer and a J-beta primer mix. Each single sample gave us at least 2.5 million CDR3-containing paired-end reads. TCRdb reprocessed the 5' RACE reads via MiXCR and lists one record per CDR3 protein. The sample lists roughly 570,000 distinct CDR3 sequences, about 26% occurring once. The specimen sequenced was blood. The receptor comes from a woman in her sixties or seventies in good health. The chain joins TRBV6-5 to TRBJ2-5, with 10 bases fitting TRBD2. CDR3 protein: CASTRAGGLETQYF. The CDR3 region has the DNA TGTGCCAGCACTAGAGCGGGGGGGCTGGAGACCCAGTACTTC.